This T cell receptor beta chain stems from a study of cytomegalovirus exposure and HLA in healthy donors. Study context: Earlier, 110 million or so unique TCR beta sequences were recovered from 170 million or so T cells by an analysis.

A remark on this clone: Its target is not known. Other DNA sequences within the sample encode an identical CDR3.

Amplification used 60 Vbeta primers and 13 Jbeta primers. Repertoires were generated with immunoSEQ multiplex PCR, while TCRdb's copy carries only in-frame clones and drops some. The sample lists roughly 150,000 clones, about 80% seen once, with around 6.6% in the top ten. Study-wide results and limits: In a later analysis, TCR beta V- and J-gene trimming showed a link to a missense DCLRE1C variant. An analysis was carried out at a later point. It showed that HLA-associated TCR beta chains were more clonally expanded than equally common non-associated chains. As a later analysis showed, several of the most significant clusters appeared to be linked to common viral pathogens.

In germline, CDR1 is LGHNA, CDR2 YSLEER. V lost 0 bases and J 3 bases, leaving 6 bases between the germline ends. The CDR3 length is 13 residues. Sequencing was carried out using PBMCs. The V and J genes are TRBV4-3 and TRBJ2-7, with D unresolved. This clonotype originated in a woman aged 45-65 years in good health and CMV-seropositive. CDR3 sequence (DNA): TGCGCCAGCAGCCAAGATGTCCGCTACGAGCAGTACTTC. This gives the protein CASSQDVRYEQYF.